This TCR beta chain stems from a study of blood T cell repertoires in COVID-19. The CDR3 extends over 15 amino acids. Losses at the gene ends were 10 bases for V and 5 bases for J; bases not matched to a gene: 14. The germline gives CDR1 ENHRY, CDR2 SYGVKD. Measured with immunoSEQ multiplex PCR; TCRdb has only the in-frame clones, and not every one. The sample carries 70,000 to 95,000 clones, around four fifths recorded once. The chain recombines TRBV10-3 with TRBJ2-1, with TRBD1 identical over 7 bases. The sequence derives from a man at least 80 years old with active or convalescent COVID-19. The specimen sequenced was peripheral blood. The CDR3 DNA follows: TGTGCCACAACTCTTGCAGGGGGTTCAAACAATGAGCAGTTCTTC. As protein: CATTLAGGSNNEQFF.